This TCR beta chain originates from a study of CD8+ T cells in alopecia areata. Both peripheral blood and punch biopsies of lesional scalp skin were obtained from patients who had alopecia areata. The CDR3 length is 15 residues. CDR1 and CDR2 (germline): GTSNPN, SVGIG (reference sequence). Trimming removed 4 bases from V and 4 bases from J, with 19 bases in between. The sequencing template was cDNA reverse transcribed from extracted RNA. Produced via immunoSEQ multiplex PCR; TCRdb's table is partial and in-frame only. The data show 10,000 to 15,000 clones, approximately 57% seen once. The chain employs TRBV30 and TRBJ1-2; tentatively, D is TRBD1 (5 bases). Sequenced sample: skin. This sequence was found in a human donor with alopecia areata. The CDR3 is CAWNPGDSRSYGYTF. Here the CDR3 DNA reads TGTGCCTGGAACCCCGGCGACAGCCGATCCTATGGCTACACCTTC.